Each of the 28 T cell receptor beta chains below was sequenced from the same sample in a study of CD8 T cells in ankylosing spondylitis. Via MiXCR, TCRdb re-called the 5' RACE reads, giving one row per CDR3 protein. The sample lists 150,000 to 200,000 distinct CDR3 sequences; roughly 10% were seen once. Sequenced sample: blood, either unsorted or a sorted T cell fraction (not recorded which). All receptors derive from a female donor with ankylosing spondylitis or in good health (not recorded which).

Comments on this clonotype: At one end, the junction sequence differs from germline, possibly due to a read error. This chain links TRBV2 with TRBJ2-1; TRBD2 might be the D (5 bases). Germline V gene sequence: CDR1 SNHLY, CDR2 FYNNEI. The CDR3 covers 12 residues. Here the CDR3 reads CASSQWGSELFF. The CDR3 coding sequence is TGTGCCAGCTCCCAATGGGGTAGCGAGCTGTTCTTC.

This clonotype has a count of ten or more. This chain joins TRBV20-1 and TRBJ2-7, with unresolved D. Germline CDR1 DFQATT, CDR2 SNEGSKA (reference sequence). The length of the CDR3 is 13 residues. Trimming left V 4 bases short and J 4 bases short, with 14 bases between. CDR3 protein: CSAKSLRLYEQYF. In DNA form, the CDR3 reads TGCAGTGCTAAATCCCTCCGACTTTACGAGCAGTACTTC.

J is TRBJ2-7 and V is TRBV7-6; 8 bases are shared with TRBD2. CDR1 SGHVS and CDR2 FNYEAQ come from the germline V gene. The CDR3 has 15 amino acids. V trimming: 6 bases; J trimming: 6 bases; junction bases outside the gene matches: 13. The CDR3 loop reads CASSASGGPISEQYF. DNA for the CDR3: TGTGCCAGCAGTGCCAGCGGGGGACCTATCTCCGAGCAGTACTTC.

The CDR3 DNA reads as TGTGCCAGCAGCTTGGGACAGGGGCCAACCTACGAGCAGTACTTC. Translating it yields CASSLGQGPTYEQYF. V usage is TRBV5-6 and J usage is TRBJ2-7; 8 bases map to TRBD1. CDR1 is SGHDT, CDR2 YYEEEE, per germline. Trimming took 0 bases from V and 2 from J; bases not matched to a gene: 4. This CDR3 region has 15 residues.

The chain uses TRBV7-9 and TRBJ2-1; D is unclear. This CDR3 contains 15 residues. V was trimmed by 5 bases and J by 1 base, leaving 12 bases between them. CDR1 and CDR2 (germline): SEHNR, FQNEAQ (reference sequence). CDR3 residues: CASSPEGPSYNEQFF. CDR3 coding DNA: TGTGCCAGCAGCCCCGAAGGTCCGTCCTACAATGAGCAGTTCTTC.

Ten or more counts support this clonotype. CDR3 DNA: TGCAGTGCTAGTCCCTCCAGCGGGAGGAGGCCAGATACGCAGTATTTT. This encodes CSASPSSGRRPDTQYF. This chain links TRBV20-1 with TRBJ2-3; 9 positions match TRBD2. Germline loops: CDR1 DFQATT, CDR2 SNEGSKA (reference sequence). There are 16 residues in the CDR3. With V trimmed by 3 bases and J by 4 bases, 11 bases remained unmatched.

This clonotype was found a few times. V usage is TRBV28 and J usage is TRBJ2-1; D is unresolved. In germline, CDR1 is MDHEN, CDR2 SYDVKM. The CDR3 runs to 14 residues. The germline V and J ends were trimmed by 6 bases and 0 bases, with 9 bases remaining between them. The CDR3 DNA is TGTGCCAGCAGGGACCACCCCTCCTACAATGAGCAGTTCTTC. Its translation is CASRDHPSYNEQFF.

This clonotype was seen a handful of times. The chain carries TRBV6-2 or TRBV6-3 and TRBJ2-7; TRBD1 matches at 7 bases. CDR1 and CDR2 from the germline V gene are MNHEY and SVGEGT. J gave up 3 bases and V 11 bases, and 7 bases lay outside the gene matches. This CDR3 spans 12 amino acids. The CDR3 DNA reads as TGTGCCCTCGAGACAGGGCGCTACGAGCAGTACTTC. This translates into CALETGRYEQYF.

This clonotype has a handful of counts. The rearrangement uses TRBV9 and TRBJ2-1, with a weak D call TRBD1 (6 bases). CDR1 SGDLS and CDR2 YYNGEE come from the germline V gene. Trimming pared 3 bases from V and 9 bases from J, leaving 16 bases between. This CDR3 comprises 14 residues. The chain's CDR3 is CASSAQGSSREQFF. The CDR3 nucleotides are TGTGCCAGCAGCGCCCAGGGGTCCTCCCGTGAGCAGTTCTTC.

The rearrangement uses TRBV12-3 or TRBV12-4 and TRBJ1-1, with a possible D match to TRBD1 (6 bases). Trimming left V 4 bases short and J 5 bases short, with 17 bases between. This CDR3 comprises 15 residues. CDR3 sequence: CASSSRDTKGTEAFF. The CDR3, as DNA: TGTGCCAGCAGTTCACGGGACACAAAGGGGACTGAAGCTTTCTTT.

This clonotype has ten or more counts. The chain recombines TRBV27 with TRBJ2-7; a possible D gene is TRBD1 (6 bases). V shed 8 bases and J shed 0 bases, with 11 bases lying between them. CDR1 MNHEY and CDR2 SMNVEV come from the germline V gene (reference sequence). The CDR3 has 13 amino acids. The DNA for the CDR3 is TGTGCCAGCTCGTACAGGGCCTCCTACGAGCAGTACTTC. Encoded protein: CASSYRASYEQYF.

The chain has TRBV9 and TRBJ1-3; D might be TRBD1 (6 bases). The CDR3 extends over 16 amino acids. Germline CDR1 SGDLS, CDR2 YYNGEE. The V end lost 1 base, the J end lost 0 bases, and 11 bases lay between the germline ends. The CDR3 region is CASSVRTGNSGNTIYF. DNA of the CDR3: TGTGCCAGCAGCGTACGTACAGGGAACTCTGGAAACACCATATATTTT.

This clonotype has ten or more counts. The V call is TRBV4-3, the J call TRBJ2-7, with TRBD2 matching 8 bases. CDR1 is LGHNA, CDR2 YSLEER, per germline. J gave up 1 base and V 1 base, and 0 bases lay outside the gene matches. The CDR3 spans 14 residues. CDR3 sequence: CASSQAGGSYEQYF. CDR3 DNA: TGCGCCAGCAGCCAAGCGGGGGGGTCCTACGAGCAGTACTTC.

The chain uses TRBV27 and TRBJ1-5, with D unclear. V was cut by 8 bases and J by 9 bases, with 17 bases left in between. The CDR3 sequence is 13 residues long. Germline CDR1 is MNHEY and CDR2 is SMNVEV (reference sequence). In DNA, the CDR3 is TGTGCCAGCCGTGTTAGTAGTAGTGGGCCCCAGCATTTT. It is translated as CASRVSSSGPQHF.

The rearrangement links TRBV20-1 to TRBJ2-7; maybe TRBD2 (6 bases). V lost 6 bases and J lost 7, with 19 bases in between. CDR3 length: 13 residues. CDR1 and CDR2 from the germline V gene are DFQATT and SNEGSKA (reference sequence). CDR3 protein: CSARSAGTSEQYF. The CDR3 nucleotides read TGCAGTGCCCGCAGTGCGGGGACCTCTGAGCAGTACTTC.

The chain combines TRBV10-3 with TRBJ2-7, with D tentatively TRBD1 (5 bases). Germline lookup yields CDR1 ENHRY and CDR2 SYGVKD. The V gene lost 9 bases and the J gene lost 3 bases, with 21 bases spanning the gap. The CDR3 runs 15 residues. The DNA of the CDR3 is TGTGCCATTACACAGGACGGTGGCGATTTCTACGAGCAGTACTTC. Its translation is CAITQDGGDFYEQYF.

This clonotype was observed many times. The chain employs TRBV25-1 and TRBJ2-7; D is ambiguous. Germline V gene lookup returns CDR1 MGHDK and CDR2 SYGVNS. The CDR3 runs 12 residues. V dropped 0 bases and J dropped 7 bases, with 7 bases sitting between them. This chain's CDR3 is CASSEYIGEQYF. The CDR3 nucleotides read TGTGCCAGCAGTGAATATATCGGGGAGCAGTACTTC.

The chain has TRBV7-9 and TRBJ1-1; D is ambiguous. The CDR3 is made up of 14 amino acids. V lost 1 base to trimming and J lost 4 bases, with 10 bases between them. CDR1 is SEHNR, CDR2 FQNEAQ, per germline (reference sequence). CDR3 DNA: TGTGCCAGCAGCTTAGGACCTGTATCCACTGAAGCTTTCTTT. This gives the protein CASSLGPVSTEAFF.

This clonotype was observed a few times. CDR3: CASSSFGGEQYF. CDR3 in DNA: TGTGCCAGCAGTTCGTTTGGGGGAGAGCAGTACTTC. The chain has TRBV11-2 and TRBJ2-7, with D possibly being TRBD1 or TRBD2 (5 bases each). Germline V gene sequence: CDR1 SGHAT, CDR2 FQNNGV. The CDR3 sequence is 12 residues long. V was pared by 6 bases and J by 7 bases, with 13 bases between.

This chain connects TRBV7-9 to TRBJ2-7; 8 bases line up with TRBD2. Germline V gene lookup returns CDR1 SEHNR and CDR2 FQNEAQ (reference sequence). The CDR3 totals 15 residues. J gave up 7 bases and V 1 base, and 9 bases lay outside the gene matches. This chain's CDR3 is CASSLVAGGVREQYF. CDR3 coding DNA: TGTGCCAGCAGCTTAGTCGCCGGGGGGGTGCGGGAGCAGTACTTC.

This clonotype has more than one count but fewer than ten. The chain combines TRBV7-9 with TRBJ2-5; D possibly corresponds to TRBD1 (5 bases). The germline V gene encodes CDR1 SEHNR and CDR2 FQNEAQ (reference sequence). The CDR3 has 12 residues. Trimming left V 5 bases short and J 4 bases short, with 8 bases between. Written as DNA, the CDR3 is TGTGCCAGCAGCGTCGACAGAGAGACCCAGTACTTC. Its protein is CASSVDRETQYF.

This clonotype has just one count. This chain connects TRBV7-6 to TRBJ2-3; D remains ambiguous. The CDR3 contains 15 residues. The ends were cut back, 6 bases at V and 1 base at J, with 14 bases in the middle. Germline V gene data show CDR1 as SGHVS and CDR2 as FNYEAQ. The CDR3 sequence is CASRALSVGTDTQYF. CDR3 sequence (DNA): TGTGCCAGCAGGGCGCTTTCGGTGGGCACAGATACGCAGTATTTT.

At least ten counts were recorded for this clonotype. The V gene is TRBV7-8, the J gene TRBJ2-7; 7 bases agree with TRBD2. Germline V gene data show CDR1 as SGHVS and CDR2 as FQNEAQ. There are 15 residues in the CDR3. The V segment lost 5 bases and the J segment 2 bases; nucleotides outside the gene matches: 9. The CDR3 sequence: CASSPGGGAAYEQYF. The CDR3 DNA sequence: TGTGCCAGCAGCCCGGGAGGTGGGGCAGCCTACGAGCAGTACTTC.

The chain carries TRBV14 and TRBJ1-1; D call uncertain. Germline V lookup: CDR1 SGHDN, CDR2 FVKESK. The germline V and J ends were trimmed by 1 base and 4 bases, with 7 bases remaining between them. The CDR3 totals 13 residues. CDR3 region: CASSQAWGTEAFF. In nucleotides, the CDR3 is TGTGCCAGCAGCCAAGCGTGGGGCACTGAAGCTTTCTTT.

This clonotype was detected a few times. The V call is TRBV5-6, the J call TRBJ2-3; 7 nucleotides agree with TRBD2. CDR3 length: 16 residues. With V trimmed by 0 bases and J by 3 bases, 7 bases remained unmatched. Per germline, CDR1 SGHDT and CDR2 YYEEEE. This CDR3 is CASSLEAGAGTDTQYF. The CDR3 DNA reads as TGTGCCAGCAGCTTGGAGGCGGGAGCTGGTACAGATACGCAGTATTTT.

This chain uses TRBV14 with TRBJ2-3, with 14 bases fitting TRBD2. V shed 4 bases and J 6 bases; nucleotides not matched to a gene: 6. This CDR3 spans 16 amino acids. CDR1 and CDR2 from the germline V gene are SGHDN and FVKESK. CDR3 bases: TGTGCCAGCAGCCCCCGACTAGCGGGAGGGCGTGATACGCAGTATTTT. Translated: CASSPRLAGGRDTQYF.

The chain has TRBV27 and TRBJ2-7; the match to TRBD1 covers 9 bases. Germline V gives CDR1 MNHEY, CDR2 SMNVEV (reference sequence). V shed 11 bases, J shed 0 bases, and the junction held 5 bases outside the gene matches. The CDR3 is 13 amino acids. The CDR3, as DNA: TGTGCCGCGGGGACAGGGTTCTCCTACGAGCAGTACTTC. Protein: CAAGTGFSYEQYF.

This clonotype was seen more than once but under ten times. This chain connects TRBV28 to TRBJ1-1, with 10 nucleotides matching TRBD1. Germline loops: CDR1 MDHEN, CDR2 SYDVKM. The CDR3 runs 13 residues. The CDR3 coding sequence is TGTACCGACAAATGGACAGGGGGGGTTGAAGCTTTCTTT. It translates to CTDKWTGGVEAFF.